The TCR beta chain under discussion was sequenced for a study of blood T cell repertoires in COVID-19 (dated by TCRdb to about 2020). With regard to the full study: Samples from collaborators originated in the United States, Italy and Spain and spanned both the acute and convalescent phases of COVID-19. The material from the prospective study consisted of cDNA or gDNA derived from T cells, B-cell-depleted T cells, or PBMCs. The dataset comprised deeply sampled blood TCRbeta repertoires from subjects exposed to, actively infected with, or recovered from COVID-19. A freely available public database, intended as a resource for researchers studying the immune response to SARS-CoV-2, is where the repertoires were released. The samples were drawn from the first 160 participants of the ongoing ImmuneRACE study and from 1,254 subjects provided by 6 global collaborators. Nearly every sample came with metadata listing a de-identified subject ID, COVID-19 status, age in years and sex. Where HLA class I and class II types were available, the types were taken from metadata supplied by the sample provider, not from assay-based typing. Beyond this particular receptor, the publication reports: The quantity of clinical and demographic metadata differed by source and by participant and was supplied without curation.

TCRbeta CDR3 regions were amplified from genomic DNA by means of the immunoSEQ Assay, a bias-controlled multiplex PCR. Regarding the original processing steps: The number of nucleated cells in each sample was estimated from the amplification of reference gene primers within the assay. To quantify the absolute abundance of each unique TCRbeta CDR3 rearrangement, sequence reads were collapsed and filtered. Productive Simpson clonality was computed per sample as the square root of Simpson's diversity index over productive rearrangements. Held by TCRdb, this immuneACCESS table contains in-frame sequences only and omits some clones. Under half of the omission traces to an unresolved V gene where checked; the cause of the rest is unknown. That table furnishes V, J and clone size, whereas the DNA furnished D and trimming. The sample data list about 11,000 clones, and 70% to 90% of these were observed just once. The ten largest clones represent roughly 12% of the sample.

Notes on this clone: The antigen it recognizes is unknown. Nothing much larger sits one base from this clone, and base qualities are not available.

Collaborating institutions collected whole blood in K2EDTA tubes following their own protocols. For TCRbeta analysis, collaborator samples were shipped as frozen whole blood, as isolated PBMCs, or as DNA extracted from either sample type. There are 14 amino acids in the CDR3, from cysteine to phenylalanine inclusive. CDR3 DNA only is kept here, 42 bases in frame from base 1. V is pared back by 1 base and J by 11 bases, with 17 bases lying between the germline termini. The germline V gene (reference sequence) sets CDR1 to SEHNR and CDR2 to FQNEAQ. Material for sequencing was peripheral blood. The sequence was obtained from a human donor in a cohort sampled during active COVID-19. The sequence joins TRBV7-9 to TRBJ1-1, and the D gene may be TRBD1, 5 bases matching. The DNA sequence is TGTGCCAGCAGCTTAGTGGCCAGGGATGGAGTTGCTTTCTTT. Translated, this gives CASSLVARDGVAFF.